Following are 15 T cell receptor beta chains from one sample sequenced in a study of blood T cell repertoires in COVID-19. The table came from immunoSEQ multiplex PCR; TCRdb's copy has only in-frame clones and leaves some out. The sample gives 90,000 to 110,000 clones, less than 90% of which show up once; about 20% is in the top ten. The sample comprised peripheral blood. The receptors come from a woman aged 55-69 years with acute or convalescent COVID-19.

V and J are TRBV5-1 and TRBJ1-1, with TRBD1 matching over 8 bases. After removal of 7 bases from V and 8 bases from J, the junction contained 13 bases not matched to a gene. The CDR3 has 14 residues. Germline-derived CDR1 and CDR2 are SGHRS and YFSETQ. This CDR3 reads CASGRSGGAKEAFF. CDR3 coding DNA: TGCGCCAGCGGGAGGTCAGGGGGCGCGAAAGAAGCTTTCTTT.

The chain employs TRBV10-3 and TRBJ1-4; 7 bases are shared with TRBD1. The germline gives CDR1 ENHRY, CDR2 SYGVKD. Trimming took 10 bases from V and 4 from J; bases not matched to a gene: 3. The length of the CDR3 is 12 residues. The DNA for the CDR3 is TGTGCCACCCGGGACAGTAATGAAAAACTGTTTTTT. Translated, it gives CATRDSNEKLFF.

The sample holds a few counts of this clone. V and J are TRBV19 and TRBJ1-3; a weak D match, TRBD1 (5 bases). The germline CDR1 and CDR2 sequences are LNHDA and SQIVND (reference sequence). V was pared by 5 bases and J by 4 bases, with 24 bases between. The CDR3 length is 18 residues. In DNA form, the CDR3 reads TGTGCCAGTAGTCGCACCGGGACTGGGGCCCCTAGCGGAAACACCATATATTTT. This gives the protein CASSRTGTGAPSGNTIYF.

This sequence joins TRBV11-2 and TRBJ1-2, with 7 bases matching TRBD1. J lost 8 bases, V lost 4 bases, and 7 bases had no gene match. The germline V gene encodes CDR1 SGHAT and CDR2 FQNNGV. This CDR3 comprises 13 residues. For the CDR3, the DNA is TGTGCCAGCAGCTGGGGACAGCCGGCGGGCTACACCTTC. Its protein is CASSWGQPAGYTF.

This chain uses TRBV2 with TRBJ1-3; D perhaps matches TRBD1 (6 bases). The length of the CDR3 is 14 residues. Germline V CDR1 and CDR2: SNHLY, FYNNEI. V was trimmed by 8 bases and J by 4 bases, leaving 15 bases between them. The CDR3 nucleotides read TGTGCCAGCCACAGGGTCGGGGTCGGAAACACCATATATTTT. Amino acids: CASHRVGVGNTIYF.

This sequence joins TRBV28 and TRBJ1-2; D not resolved. V gave up 5 bases and J gave up 8 bases, with 18 bases separating them. Germline lookup yields CDR1 MDHEN and CDR2 SYDVKM. This CDR3 comprises 14 residues. The DNA for the CDR3 is TGTGCCAGCAGTAGGACTGCGGGCACCTCCGGCTACACCTTC. Translating gives CASSRTAGTSGYTF.

This clone was seen a handful of times. The gene calls are TRBV15 and TRBJ1-1; D possibly corresponds to TRBD1 (5 bases). This CDR3 is 15 amino acids long. CDR1 is LNHNV, CDR2 YYDKDF, per germline (reference sequence). The V gene lost 0 bases and the J gene lost 3 bases, with 11 bases spanning the gap. The CDR3 nucleotides read TGTGCCACCAGCAGAGATTCGGCAGGGTACACTGAAGCTTTCTTT. Its translation is CATSRDSAGYTEAFF. The complete variable domain, with remaining parts taken from reference TRBV15 and TRBJ1-1, reads DAMVIQNPRYQVTQFGKPVTLSCSQTLNHNVMYWYQQKSSQAPKLLFHYYDKDFNNEADTPDNFQSRRPNTSFCFLDIRSPGLGDTAMYLCATSRDSAGYTEAFFGQGTRLTVV.

The chain has TRBV2 and TRBJ2-7; 8 positions match TRBD1. J lost 5 bases, V lost 10 bases, and 16 bases had no gene match. The germline CDR1 and CDR2 sequences are SNHLY and FYNNEI. CDR3 length: 15 residues. CDR3 in DNA: TGTGCCACCTCCCGTCCCGGACAGGGTACCCACGAGCAGTACTTC. Translating it yields CATSRPGQGTHEQYF.

This chain connects TRBV6-5 to TRBJ2-1, with a possible D match to TRBD1 (6 bases). The germline CDR1 and CDR2 sequences are MNHEY and SVGAGI. CDR3 length: 12 amino acids. The V and J ends lost 4 bases and 9 bases respectively, with 10 bases between them. CDR3 DNA sequence: TGTGCCAGCAGTTTACAGGGCGGTGAGCAGTTCTTC. This translates into CASSLQGGEQFF.

The V and J genes are TRBV5-1 and TRBJ1-4; TRBD1 agrees at 9 bases. After removal of 4 bases from V and 7 bases from J, the junction contained 5 bases not matched to a gene. The V gene's germline CDR1 is SGHRS and CDR2 YFSETQ. The CDR3 loop spans 14 amino acids. The CDR3 DNA follows: TGCGCCAGCAGCCTAGGACAGGGGATTGAAAAACTGTTTTTT. It yields the protein CASSLGQGIEKLFF.

CDR3 sequence: CSASVRSSSGELFF. CDR3 DNA: TGCAGTGCTAGTGTTAGGAGTTCATCCGGGGAGCTGTTTTTT. The rearrangement joins TRBV20-1 to TRBJ2-2; D not certain. CDR3 length: 14 residues. CDR1 is DFQATT, CDR2 SNEGSKA, per germline (reference sequence). Trimming cost V 3 bases and J 6 bases, with 14 bases left between them.

The rearrangement uses TRBV27 and TRBJ1-4, with a possible D match to TRBD1 (6 bases). This CDR3 region has 16 residues. Germline V gene data show CDR1 as MNHEY and CDR2 as SMNVEV (reference sequence). Deletions cut 6 bases from V and 7 bases from J, with 21 bases between. CDR3 nucleotide sequence: TGTGCCAGCAGCACCGCACCCTGGGGGGGCGGTGAAAAACTGTTTTTT. Translating it yields CASSTAPWGGGEKLFF.

The rearrangement links TRBV28 to TRBJ2-2; 8 nucleotides agree with TRBD1. Germline loops: CDR1 MDHEN, CDR2 SYDVKM. The CDR3 consists of 14 residues. The V segment lost 3 bases and the J segment 7 bases; nucleotides outside the gene matches: 4. The CDR3 region is CASSLYRGDGELFF. The CDR3 DNA sequence: TGTGCCAGCAGTTTGTACAGGGGGGACGGGGAGCTGTTTTTT.

The rearrangement links TRBV5-8 to TRBJ2-1; D remains unclear. V was clipped by 0 bases and J by 6 bases, with 13 bases between them. The germline gives CDR1 SGHTS, CDR2 YDEGEE. The CDR3 contains 15 residues. DNA for the CDR3: TGTGCCAGCAGCTTGGTTGAAACCTATCGCAATGAGCAGTTCTTC. Its translation: CASSLVETYRNEQFF.

J is TRBJ2-2 and V is TRBV19; perhaps TRBD1 as D (6 bases). The ends were cut back, 3 bases at V and 1 base at J, with 9 bases in the middle. The CDR3 length is 15 residues. CDR1 LNHDA and CDR2 SQIVND come from the germline V gene (reference sequence). The CDR3 nucleotides are TGTGCCAGTAGTATTAGGGGGAAGAACACCGGGGAGCTGTTTTTT. It encodes CASSIRGKNTGELFF.